This TCR beta chain was recovered during a study of blood T cell repertoires in COVID-19. Profiling relied on immunoSEQ multiplex PCR, and the TCRdb table lists in-frame clones only, not all of them. The sample lists around 42,000 clones, roughly 84% occurring once. This CDR3 region has 15 residues. CDR1 is SEHNR, CDR2 FQNEAQ, per germline (reference sequence). V was clipped by 5 bases and J by 8 bases, with 18 bases between them. The chain employs TRBV7-9 and TRBJ1-4; TRBD1 might be the D (6 bases). Material for sequencing was peripheral blood. The receptor comes from a man between 70 and 80 years old with acute or convalescent COVID-19. The CDR3 region is CASSPTNRESEKLFF. For the CDR3, the DNA is TGTGCCAGCAGCCCCACTAACAGGGAGAGCGAAAAACTGTTTTTT.